This entry is about one TCR beta chain. No cognate antigen has been identified for it. The input lacks base qualities; no much larger clone sits a single base away. The germline V gene (reference sequence) sets CDR1 to GTSNPN and CDR2 to SVGIG. The CDR3 covers 13 residues, taking in both the cysteine and the phenylalanine. Just CDR3 DNA is preserved here, 39 bases in frame from base 1. The junction shows trimming of 7 bases on V and 1 base on J, plus 14 bases between the germline ends. At diagnosis, tumor, uninvolved tumor-adjacent lung and peripheral blood were collected and then preserved as a mix of FFPE and fresh-frozen material. For TCR repertoire profiling, blood samples were analyzed as peripheral blood mononuclear cells. This sample was taken from a study of T cells in localized non-small cell lung cancer (dated by TCRdb to the early 2020s). Broadly, across the study: The study examined T cell repertoires in approximately 240 patients with early-stage NSCLC and compared tumors with uninvolved tumor-adjacent lungs. The cohort was made up of 236 treatment-naive NSCLC patients whose localized lung tumors had been resected. NSCLC patients had a mean age of roughly 66 years, and around 140 were male and 107 female.

The immunoSEQ Assay was used to sequence TCR beta CDR3 regions from DNA. The original pipeline was this. T cell density was computed as TCR beta template counts normalized to usable DNA estimated by amplifying housekeeping genes. Richness was estimated with the preseqR package, extrapolating to 400,000 templates for PBMC samples and 120,000 templates for tissue samples. Clonality was calculated as one minus Pielou's evenness. Tissue-enriched TCRs were identified by differential abundance testing using productive amino-acid clonotypes, minimum total count 5 and alpha 0.1. Repertoire overlap between compartments was quantified with the Jaccard Index and Morisita Overlap Index. TCR beta CDR3s were clustered by GLIPH together with public tetramer-defined viral CDR3s, and at least three viral sequences plus V-gene enrichment were required for viral motifs. TCRdb re-hosts the immuneACCESS table, in-frame sequences only. Its copies lack some clones; in the studies checked, an unresolved V gene accounts for under half of them, and the cause for the rest is not known. The DNA was the basis for D and trimming; V, J and clone size are from that table. Counted in this sample were under 100,000 clones; 88% of them appeared once. Of the sample, less than 25% is held by the ten largest clones.

Results the study describes overall, beyond this receptor: Uninvolved tumor-adjacent lung showed the highest T cell clonality, higher than tumor, which suggests more focused antigenic responses in the uninvolved tumor-adjacent lung. Multi-region tumor sequencing was not performed, so intratumor heterogeneity could not be excluded. A median of 57 of the top 100 tumor clones turned up in the paired uninvolved adjacent lung, and under 30 of those clones also ranked among the top 100 of that same adjacent lung. Longer overall survival was associated with higher blood T cell density, whereas shorter survival was associated with higher adjacent-lung clonality. Since the design was exploratory, TCR variables were selected using unadjusted p-values with no false-discovery rate correction.

The V and J genes are TRBV30 and TRBJ2-7; possibly the D gene is TRBD1, per 6 matching bases. The sequence was obtained from a woman aged 40-75 years with stage I squamous cell lung carcinoma. This specimen was peripheral blood, taken before any cancer treatment. At the DNA level, the sequence is TGTGCCTTTCGGGACACCAGATCCTACGAGCAGTACTTC. Its protein reads: CAFRDTRSYEQYF.